This T cell receptor beta chain was captured in a study of T cell repertoires in cytomegalovirus infection. Study information: Indications came from public TCR beta signatures; they pointed to CMV infection and to a matching HLA type. Whole-study results and caveats: The ex vivo response showed dominance by HLA-C-restricted CMV-specific TCR beta clonotypes. Public TCR beta family frequency separated CMV-and-HLA carriers, including in an independent cohort.

A note on this clonotype: Its antigen is currently unknown.

Trimming cost V 5 bases and J 5 bases, with 6 bases left between them. This CDR3 has 11 residues. Germline lookup yields CDR1 SGHTA and CDR2 FQGNSA. TCRdb processed the reads anew with MiXCR; each CDR3 protein has one entry. The top ten clones hold 18% of a sample with approximately 170,000 distinct CDR3 sequences, roughly 15% of them seen once. This chain connects TRBV7-2 to TRBJ1-2; D gene uncertain. The clonotype was recovered from a human donor in good health (CMV status not recorded). Some clones in this sample may be carry-over from other donors' samples. The specimen sequenced was CD8+ T cells from PBMCs. The CDR3 here is CASSPSYGYTF. The DNA of the CDR3 is TGTGCCAGCAGCCCGTCTTATGGCTACACCTTC. The complete variable domain, with remaining parts taken from reference TRBV7-2 and TRBJ1-2, reads GAGVSQSPSNKVTEKGKDVELRCDPISGHTALYWYRQSLGQGLEFLIYFQGNSAPDKSGLPSDRFSAERTGGSVSTLTIQRTQQEDSAVYLCASSPSYGYTFGSGTRLTVV.